The T cell receptor (beta chain) described here comes from a study of OX40 agonist ivuxolimab in advanced cancers. Across the whole study: Males comprised over 80% of the group, whose mean age was about 60 years (range about 23 to 80). In three patients, partial responses were observed, one with hepatocellular carcinoma and two with cutaneous melanoma.

Germline assignment: CDR1 SGHNT and CDR2 YYREEE (reference sequence). The CDR3 length is 14 residues. Trimming cost V 1 base and J 0 bases, with 8 bases left between them. As concerns this clone: Its antigen is unidentified.

Clones were sequenced by immunoSEQ multiplex PCR, and TCRdb holds only the in-frame ones, with some missing. The sample holds approximately 61,000 clones; approximately 90% are singletons and the top ten take roughly 18%. The study, taken as a whole, reports: The CD4+ and CD8+ T cells in the blood had expanded clonally by week 6 at 0.1 to 3.0 mg/kg.

The receptor was derived from an adult with an advanced solid tumor such as melanoma, head and neck, liver or kidney cancer. J is TRBJ2-7 and V is TRBV5-4; D gene ambiguous. Specimen: CD4+ or CD8+ T cells sorted from blood, collected in a trial of the OX40 agonist ivuxolimab. CDR3 sequence: CASSLRSNSYEQYF. The CDR3 coding sequence is TGTGCCAGCAGCTTGAGAAGCAACTCCTACGAGCAGTACTTC.